The rows below give T cell receptor beta chains drawn from one sample of a study of beta chain features in type 1 diabetes. Clones were sequenced by immunoSEQ multiplex PCR, and TCRdb holds only the in-frame ones, with some missing. The table records more than 550,000 clones, over 11% of them present only once. Sequencing input: naive CD4+ T cells from blood. The receptors originated from a man younger than 30 with type 1 diabetes. Each CDR3 is given with its conserved first and last residue. A D gene is named only where the DNA matches it firmly. Only part of the rows carry a size: once, few, many, or a class if the clone is expanded.

abundance: NA
j_gene: TRBJ1-3
d_gene: NA
v_gene: TRBV30
CDR3aa: CAWNVFGNTIYF
CDR3nt: TGTGCCTGGAATGTTTTCGGAAACACCATATATTTT

abundance: few
j_gene: TRBJ1-1
d_gene: NA
v_gene: TRBV27
CDR3aa: CASSAPGARTEAFF
CDR3nt: TGTGCCAGCAGTGCCCCGGGGGCGCGCACTGAAGCTTTCTTT

abundance: NA
j_gene: TRBJ1-4
d_gene: TRBD1
v_gene: TRBV30
CDR3aa: CACPGQSTNEKLFF
CDR3nt: TGTGCCTGCCCGGGACAGTCGACTAATGAAAAACTGTTTTTT

abundance: few
j_gene: TRBJ2-7
d_gene: NA
v_gene: TRBV9
CDR3aa: CASSAGADPYEQYF
CDR3nt: TGTGCCAGCAGCGCGGGGGCGGATCCCTACGAGCAGTACTTC

abundance: few
j_gene: TRBJ2-1
d_gene: TRBD1
v_gene: TRBV19
CDR3aa: CASRQGTGGLINEQFF
CDR3nt: TGTGCCAGTAGGCAGGGGACAGGGGGATTGATCAATGAGCAGTTCTTC

abundance: NA
j_gene: TRBJ1-5
d_gene: TRBD1
v_gene: TRBV30
CDR3aa: CAWSEGAVQPQHF
CDR3nt: TGTGCCTGGAGTGAGGGGGCGGTTCAGCCCCAGCATTTT

abundance: few
j_gene: TRBJ2-5
d_gene: NA
v_gene: TRBV9
CDR3aa: CASSVEGYQETQYF
CDR3nt: TGTGCCAGCAGCGTAGAAGGATACCAAGAGACCCAGTACTTC

abundance: NA
j_gene: TRBJ2-4
d_gene: NA
v_gene: TRBV28
CDR3aa: CAINSGDDIQYF
CDR3nt: TGTGCCATCAACTCAGGGGATGACATTCAGTACTTC

abundance: few
j_gene: TRBJ1-2
d_gene: NA
v_gene: TRBV5-4
CDR3aa: CASSLRIDYGYTF
CDR3nt: TGTGCCAGCAGCCTGAGAATCGACTATGGCTACACCTTC

abundance: NA
j_gene: TRBJ1-3
d_gene: NA
v_gene: TRBV4-3
CDR3aa: CASSQDRFSGNTIYF
CDR3nt: TGCGCCAGCAGCCAAGACAGGTTCTCTGGAAACACCATATATTTT

abundance: few
j_gene: TRBJ1-2
d_gene: TRBD1
v_gene: TRBV4-1
CDR3aa: CASSPVGTAYGYTF
CDR3nt: TGCGCCAGCAGCCCTGTAGGGACAGCCTATGGCTACACCTTC

abundance: NA
j_gene: TRBJ1-5
d_gene: NA
v_gene: TRBV10-3
CDR3aa: CAIRGYSNQPQHF
CDR3nt: TGTGCCATCAGGGGTTACAGCAATCAGCCCCAGCATTTT

abundance: few
j_gene: TRBJ2-3
d_gene: TRBD2
v_gene: TRBV7-6
CDR3aa: CASSSRLAGFNTDTQYF
CDR3nt: TGTGCCAGCAGCTCGCGTTTAGCGGGATTCAACACAGATACGCAGTATTTT

abundance: NA
j_gene: TRBJ2-1
d_gene: NA
v_gene: TRBV6-6
CDR3aa: CASSYTENNEQFF
CDR3nt: TGTGCCAGCAGTTATACAGAGAACAATGAGCAGTTCTTC

abundance: few
j_gene: TRBJ2-1
d_gene: NA
v_gene: TRBV2
CDR3aa: CASSEIGGYNEQFF
CDR3nt: TGTGCCAGCAGTGAAATCGGAGGCTACAATGAGCAGTTCTTC

abundance: few
j_gene: TRBJ2-1
d_gene: TRBD1
v_gene: TRBV7-8
CDR3aa: CASSFASPGTGTEQFF
CDR3nt: TGTGCCAGCAGCTTCGCCTCCCCCGGGACAGGGACTGAGCAGTTCTTC

abundance: few
j_gene: TRBJ2-3
d_gene: TRBD2
v_gene: TRBV18
CDR3aa: CASSPPTLAGGDTQYF
CDR3nt: TGTGCCAGCTCACCACCCACCCTAGCGGGAGGGGATACGCAGTATTTT

abundance: NA
j_gene: TRBJ2-3
d_gene: NA
v_gene: TRBV7-9
CDR3aa: CASSPTDTQYF
CDR3nt: TGTGCCAGCAGCCCTACAGATACGCAGTATTTT

abundance: few
j_gene: TRBJ2-1
d_gene: NA
v_gene: TRBV10-2
CDR3aa: CASSVTSSYNEQFF
CDR3nt: TGCGCCAGCAGTGTGACCAGCTCCTACAATGAGCAGTTCTTC

abundance: NA
j_gene: TRBJ2-3
d_gene: TRBD2
v_gene: TRBV7-3
CDR3aa: CASSNRLAGGTDTQYF
CDR3nt: TGTGCCAGCAGCAACAGACTAGCCGGAGGCACAGATACGCAGTATTTT

abundance: few
j_gene: TRBJ2-3
d_gene: NA
v_gene: TRBV6-1
CDR3aa: CASKGGAGDTQYF
CDR3nt: TGTGCCAGCAAGGGGGGAGCAGGAGATACGCAGTATTTT

abundance: NA
j_gene: TRBJ2-5
d_gene: NA
v_gene: TRBV15
CDR3aa: CATSRYASQETQYF
CDR3nt: TGTGCCACCAGCAGATACGCAAGTCAAGAGACCCAGTACTTC

abundance: once
j_gene: TRBJ2-7
d_gene: NA
v_gene: TRBV9
CDR3aa: CASSLDEAIVEQYF
CDR3nt: TGTGCCAGCAGCTTAGACGAGGCTATTGTCGAGCAGTACTTC

abundance: NA
j_gene: TRBJ2-1
d_gene: TRBD2
v_gene: TRBV14
CDR3aa: CASSQKRGGLVMNEQFF
CDR3nt: TGTGCCAGCAGCCAAAAAAGGGGAGGGCTGGTCATGAATGAGCAGTTCTTC

abundance: NA
j_gene: TRBJ1-1
d_gene: NA
v_gene: TRBV7-2
CDR3aa: CASSGPGGRRMNTEAFF
CDR3nt: TGTGCCAGCAGCGGACCGGGGGGGCGTAGGATGAACACTGAAGCTTTCTTT

abundance: NA
j_gene: TRBJ2-3
d_gene: TRBD2
v_gene: TRBV4-1
CDR3aa: CASSHALAGRDTQYF
CDR3nt: TGCGCCAGCAGCCATGCACTAGCGGGCAGAGATACGCAGTATTTT

abundance: NA
j_gene: TRBJ2-7
d_gene: NA
v_gene: TRBV18
CDR3aa: CASSPGRGEQYF
CDR3nt: TGTGCCAGCTCACCAGGTAGGGGCGAGCAGTACTTC

abundance: few
j_gene: TRBJ2-4
d_gene: NA
v_gene: TRBV10-3
CDR3aa: CAISEEGLAKNIQYF
CDR3nt: TGTGCCATCAGTGAGGAAGGCCTAGCCAAAAACATTCAGTACTTC

abundance: NA
j_gene: TRBJ1-2
d_gene: NA
v_gene: TRBV28
CDR3aa: CASSLSDSQSGYTF
CDR3nt: TGTGCCAGCAGTCTTTCGGACAGCCAGAGCGGCTACACCTTC

abundance: few
j_gene: TRBJ1-2
d_gene: NA
v_gene: TRBV14
CDR3aa: CASSQVQAAGLDGYTF
CDR3nt: TGTGCCAGCAGCCAAGTTCAGGCCGCCGGGCTCGATGGCTACACCTTC

abundance: few
j_gene: TRBJ2-5
d_gene: NA
v_gene: TRBV9
CDR3aa: CASSVRDLGTQYF
CDR3nt: TGTGCCAGCAGCGTCCGGGACCTTGGGACCCAGTACTTC

abundance: few
j_gene: TRBJ2-7
d_gene: TRBD2
v_gene: TRBV23-1
CDR3aa: CASSRLAGVPYEQYF
CDR3nt: TGCGCCAGCAGTCGACTAGCGGGAGTGCCCTACGAGCAGTACTTC

abundance: few
j_gene: TRBJ2-3
d_gene: NA
v_gene: TRBV7-2
CDR3aa: CASSLDRSDTQYF
CDR3nt: TGTGCCAGCAGCTTAGACAGGTCAGATACGCAGTATTTT

abundance: NA
j_gene: TRBJ2-1
d_gene: TRBD2
v_gene: TRBV11-2
CDR3aa: CASSFQLSTSGRVDEQFF
CDR3nt: TGTGCCAGCAGCTTCCAACTCTCGACTAGCGGGAGGGTAGATGAGCAGTTCTTC

abundance: NA
j_gene: TRBJ2-3
d_gene: NA
v_gene: TRBV9
CDR3aa: CASSPMGGKGTDTQYF
CDR3nt: TGTGCCAGCAGCCCCATGGGGGGAAAGGGCACAGATACGCAGTATTTT

abundance: few
j_gene: TRBJ2-7
d_gene: NA
v_gene: TRBV14
CDR3aa: CASSQVFGALNSYEQYF
CDR3nt: TGTGCCAGCAGCCAAGTCTTCGGAGCGCTGAATTCTTACGAGCAGTACTTC

abundance: few
j_gene: TRBJ2-7
d_gene: NA
v_gene: TRBV5-1
CDR3aa: CASSNLPGLSYEQYF
CDR3nt: TGCGCCAGCAGCAACTTACCGGGACTTTCCTACGAGCAGTACTTC

abundance: NA
j_gene: TRBJ2-7
d_gene: NA
v_gene: TRBV29-1
CDR3aa: CSGGRGPLDEQYF
CDR3nt: TGCAGCGGTGGACGGGGACCCCTGGACGAGCAGTACTTC

abundance: few
j_gene: TRBJ2-7
d_gene: NA
v_gene: TRBV9
CDR3aa: CASSVGNSYEQYF
CDR3nt: TGTGCCAGCAGCGTAGGCAACTCCTACGAGCAGTACTTC

abundance: few
j_gene: TRBJ1-1
d_gene: NA
v_gene: TRBV18
CDR3aa: CASSPPRGRGTEAFF
CDR3nt: TGTGCCAGCTCACCCCCCCGGGGCAGGGGCACTGAAGCTTTCTTT

abundance: few
j_gene: TRBJ2-7
d_gene: TRBD2
v_gene: TRBV4-2
CDR3aa: CASSQSGTSAYEQYF
CDR3nt: TGTGCCAGCAGCCAATCCGGGACTAGCGCCTACGAGCAGTACTTC

abundance: few
j_gene: TRBJ2-7
d_gene: NA
v_gene: TRBV5-1
CDR3aa: CASSSNYEQYF
CDR3nt: TGCGCCAGCAGCTCAAACTACGAGCAGTACTTC

abundance: few
j_gene: TRBJ1-2
d_gene: TRBD1
v_gene: TRBV5-4
CDR3aa: CASSFTRGQGVGDTF
CDR3nt: TGTGCCAGCAGCTTCACGAGGGGGCAGGGTGTTGGAGACACCTTC

abundance: few
j_gene: TRBJ2-7
d_gene: TRBD1
v_gene: TRBV28
CDR3aa: CASTSGQGIGYEQYF
CDR3nt: TGTGCCAGCACCTCGGGACAGGGGATAGGGTACGAGCAGTACTTC

abundance: NA
j_gene: TRBJ1-1
d_gene: NA
v_gene: TRBV2
CDR3aa: CASRGTENTEAFF
CDR3nt: TGTGCCAGCAGGGGAACAGAGAACACTGAAGCTTTCTTT

abundance: NA
j_gene: TRBJ2-2
d_gene: TRBD1
v_gene: TRBV2
CDR3aa: CASRPDRAGGELFF
CDR3nt: TGTGCCAGCAGACCCGACAGGGCTGGCGGGGAGCTGTTTTTT

abundance: NA
j_gene: TRBJ2-3
d_gene: NA
v_gene: TRBV2
CDR3aa: CASSEWDGITDTQYF
CDR3nt: TGTGCCAGCAGTGAATGGGACGGAATCACAGATACGCAGTATTTT

abundance: NA
j_gene: TRBJ1-5
d_gene: NA
v_gene: TRBV5-6
CDR3aa: CASSLGWRQSGPQHF
CDR3nt: TGTGCCAGCAGCTTGGGGTGGAGACAGTCTGGCCCCCAGCATTTT

abundance: NA
j_gene: TRBJ2-5
d_gene: NA
v_gene: TRBV20-1
CDR3aa: CSAIFEYVQYF
CDR3nt: TGCAGTGCTATTTTTGAGTACGTCCAGTACTTC

abundance: NA
j_gene: TRBJ2-5
d_gene: NA
v_gene: TRBV30
CDR3aa: CAWSLIVQTQYF
CDR3nt: TGTGCCTGGAGTCTTATTGTACAGACCCAGTACTTC